This T cell receptor (beta chain) comes out of a study of T cell repertoires in cytomegalovirus infection (dated by TCRdb to the late 2010s). Background for the entire study: Because public TCR beta signatures pointed to carriage of CMV infection together with the matching HLA type, the HLA type of each donor mattered for the analysis. Beyond this particular receptor, the publication reports: In both this cohort and an independent roughly 330-donor cohort, the cumulative frequency of public TCR beta family members distinguished carriers of CMV infection plus the relevant HLA type. The ex vivo response was dominated by HLA-C-restricted CMV-specific TCR beta clonotypes, which also provided the single most frequent clonotype in two of eight donors.

These reads were obtained on an Illumina HiSeq 1500. Using fastp at Q25 and MiXCR, TCRdb reprocessed the public reads and kept productive beta chains. One record per CDR3 amino acid sequence lists the most common genes and DNA. The sample includes around 74,000 distinct CDR3 sequences, with 3.7% observed a single time. The top ten clones comprise approximately 4.6% of the sample. In the case of this clonotype: It lacks a known antigen. Per-nucleotide qualities are absent, and no much larger clonotype sits a single base away.

The germline ends are 9 bases apart after V is trimmed by 3 bases and J by 1 base. CDR1 and CDR2 (LGHNA, YSLEER) derive from the germline V gene. Reading from cysteine to phenylalanine, the CDR3 counts 14 amino acids. Of all the DNA, just the CDR3 is kept, 42 bases in frame from base 1. The sample taken for sequencing was PBMCs. This chain joins TRBV4-3 to TRBJ1-1; no D gene can be assigned with confidence. The source of this sequence is a human donor in good health (CMV status not recorded). Some clones in this sample may be carry-over from other donors' samples. The CDR3 here reads CASSHLTANTEAFF. The DNA sequence follows: TGCGCCAGCAGCCATTTAACAGCGAACACTGAAGCTTTCTTT.